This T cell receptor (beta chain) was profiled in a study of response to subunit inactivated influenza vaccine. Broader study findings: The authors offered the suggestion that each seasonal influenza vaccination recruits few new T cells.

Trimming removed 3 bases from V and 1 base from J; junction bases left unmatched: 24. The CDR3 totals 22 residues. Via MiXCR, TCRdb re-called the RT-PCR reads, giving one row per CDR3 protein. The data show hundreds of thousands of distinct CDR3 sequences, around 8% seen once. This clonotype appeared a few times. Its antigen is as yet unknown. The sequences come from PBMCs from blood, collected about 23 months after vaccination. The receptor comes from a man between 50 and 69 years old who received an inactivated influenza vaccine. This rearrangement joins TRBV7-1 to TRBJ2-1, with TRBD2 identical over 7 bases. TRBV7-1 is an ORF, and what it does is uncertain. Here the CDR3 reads CASSSSSVGLAVQMGSYNEQFF. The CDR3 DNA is TGTGCCAGCAGCTCCTCCTCCGTGGGGCTAGCGGTCCAGATGGGGTCCTACAATGAGCAGTTCTTC.